One and the same sample provided the 24 T cell receptor beta chains below, sequenced in a study of cytomegalovirus exposure and HLA in healthy donors. Clones were sequenced by immunoSEQ multiplex PCR, and TCRdb holds only the in-frame ones, with some missing. The repertoire includes 150,000 to 200,000 clones, roughly four fifths of them detected once, and 2.5% to 3% sits in the top ten. The sequencing input was PBMCs. These receptors all stem from a woman between 18 and 29 years old in good health and CMV-seropositive.

The V call is TRBV5-1, the J call TRBJ2-1, with TRBD2 matching over 9 bases. The CDR3 consists of 15 residues. Germline values: CDR1 SGHRS, CDR2 YFSETQ. The trim removed 3 bases at V and 4 bases at J, leaving 5 bases unmatched. The CDR3 DNA follows: TGCGCCAGCAGCTCTTTAGCGGGGGTGTACAATGAGCAGTTCTTC. Amino acids: CASSSLAGVYNEQFF.

This clone was seen just once. The gene calls are TRBV9 and TRBJ2-5; maybe TRBD1 (5 bases). CDR3 length equals 14 residues. The V and J ends lost 3 bases and 1 base respectively, with 10 bases between them. Germline-derived CDR1 and CDR2 are SGDLS and YYNGEE. The CDR3 protein is CASSERGGQETQYF. CDR3 nucleotide sequence: TGTGCCAGCAGCGAAAGGGGCGGCCAAGAGACCCAGTACTTC.

For this clone: Mismatch with germline at one junction end may stem from a read error. This chain links TRBV2 with TRBJ1-2, with 7 bases matching TRBD1. The length of the CDR3 is 14 residues. CDR1 and CDR2 (germline): SNHLY, FYNNEI. CDR3 DNA sequence: TGTGCCAGCAGCGAAGACAGGGCGGGCTATGGCTACACCTTC. It yields the protein CASSEDRAGYGYTF.

The chain recombines TRBV19 with TRBJ2-7, with a tentative D call TRBD1 (6 bases). Germline V gives CDR1 LNHDA, CDR2 SQIVND (reference sequence). The CDR3 is made up of 14 amino acids. Trimming took off 1 base at V and 2 bases at J, with 9 bases between the two ends. CDR3 loop: CASSIGTATYEQYF. CDR3 nucleotide sequence: TGTGCCAGTAGTATAGGGACAGCAACCTACGAGCAGTACTTC.

This clone showed up just once. The chain uses TRBV5-4 and TRBJ1-4; a weak D match, TRBD1 (5 bases). Trimming left V 4 bases short and J 8 bases short, with 15 bases between. CDR3 size: 14 residues. Germline CDR1 SGHNT, CDR2 YYREEE (reference sequence). DNA of the CDR3: TGTGCCAGCAGCGCGGACGGGGGAGGAGAAAAACTGTTTTTT. This gives the protein CASSADGGGEKLFF.

V gene TRBV18 combines with J gene TRBJ2-5; the match to TRBD2 covers 9 bases. The V and J ends lost 4 bases and 4 bases, in that order; junction bases with no gene match: 10. Germline assignment: CDR1 KGHSH and CDR2 LQKENI. The CDR3 is made up of 16 amino acids. CDR3 protein: CASSLKKGLAAETQYF. The CDR3 DNA reads as TGTGCCAGCTCACTCAAAAAGGGACTAGCTGCAGAGACCCAGTACTTC.

The chain has TRBV5-6 and TRBJ1-6; D ambiguous. Germline V lookup: CDR1 SGHDT, CDR2 YYEEEE. V was pared by 4 bases and J by 13 bases, with 12 bases between. The length of the CDR3 is 12 residues. CDR3 sequence: CASSQLSSPLHF. CDR3 in DNA: TGTGCCAGCAGCCAACTTTCTAGTCCCCTCCACTTT. Supplemented by reference TRBV5-6 and TRBJ1-6, the full variable domain reads DAGVTQSPTHLIKTRGQQVTLRCSPKSGHDTVSWYQQALGQGPQFIFQYYEEEERQRGNFPDRFSGHQFPNYSSELNVNALLLGDSALYLCASSQLSSPLHFGNGTRLTVT.

The V gene is TRBV7-2, the J gene TRBJ1-4, with D possibly TRBD1 on 5 matching bases. V lost 1 base and J lost 8, with 14 bases in between. Germline CDR1 is SGHTA and CDR2 is FQGNSA. The CDR3 consists of 15 residues. The DNA of the CDR3 is TGTGCCAGCAGCTTAGAGGGGCAATCAGGGGAAAAACTGTTTTTT. Protein product: CASSLEGQSGEKLFF.

The chain uses TRBV20-1 and TRBJ2-1; 7 positions match TRBD2. The junction had 3 bases not matched to a gene; V was cut back by 4 bases and J by 9 bases. Germline CDR1 and CDR2: DFQATT and SNEGSKA (reference sequence). The CDR3 runs to 11 residues. The CDR3 nucleotides are TGCAGTGCTAATGAGCGGGGTGAGCAGTTCTTC. Translation gives CSANERGEQFF.

The gene calls are TRBV15 and TRBJ1-2; D perhaps matches TRBD1 (5 bases). Trimming removed 0 bases at V and 2 bases at J, with 10 bases between. In germline, CDR1 is LNHNV, CDR2 YYDKDF (reference sequence). The CDR3 runs to 15 residues. This chain's CDR3 is CATSRDPAGNYGYTF. The CDR3 DNA is TGTGCCACCAGCAGAGATCCAGCAGGGAACTATGGCTACACCTTC.

This sequence joins TRBV7-9 and TRBJ2-1; 11 positions match TRBD1. V was pared by 5 bases and J by 4 bases, with 13 bases of the junction left unmatched. The CDR3 has 18 residues. Germline V gene data show CDR1 as SEHNR and CDR2 as FQNEAQ (reference sequence). Here the CDR3 DNA reads TGTGCCAGCAGCCTGACGGGGGACAGGGGGAAAAAATACAATGAGCAGTTCTTC. Its translation is CASSLTGDRGKKYNEQFF.

This clone was observed once. The chain links TRBV7-9 to TRBJ1-2; possibly TRBD1 for D (6 bases). This CDR3 contains 17 residues. Germline values: CDR1 SEHNR, CDR2 FQNEAQ (reference sequence). V gave up 5 bases and J gave up 4 bases, with 23 bases separating them. The DNA for the CDR3 is TGTGCCAGCAGCCCAAACAGGGATTCAGGCCCGGGCTATGGCTACACCTTC. This sequence encodes CASSPNRDSGPGYGYTF.

V and J are TRBV15 and TRBJ1-3, with no clear D. Germline V gene data show CDR1 as LNHNV and CDR2 as YYDKDF (reference sequence). The CDR3 totals 17 residues. Trimming left V 0 bases short and J 0 bases short, with 12 bases between. The CDR3 here is CATSRDAQWSSGNTIYF. DNA for the CDR3: TGTGCCACCAGCAGAGATGCCCAATGGAGCTCTGGAAACACCATATATTTT.

The V call is TRBV5-6, the J call TRBJ2-3; TRBD1 matches 8 bases. Germline CDR1 is SGHDT and CDR2 is YYEEEE. J was trimmed by 1 base and V by 5 bases; bases with no gene match: 0. CDR3 length equals 13 residues. The CDR3 reads CASRTGGTDTQYF. CDR3 nucleotides: TGTGCCAGCAGGACAGGGGGCACAGATACGCAGTATTTT.

This sequence joins TRBV5-4 and TRBJ2-2; D may be TRBD2 (5 bases). The length of the CDR3 is 15 residues. Deletions cut 1 base from V and 0 bases from J, with 7 bases between. Per germline, CDR1 SGHNT and CDR2 YYREEE (reference sequence). CDR3 nucleotide sequence: TGTGCCAGCAGCTTGTCGGGAACGAACACCGGGGAGCTGTTTTTT. This encodes CASSLSGTNTGELFF.

The chain links TRBV7-9 to TRBJ2-1, with a possible D match to TRBD1 (6 bases). The CDR3 covers 15 residues. CDR1 and CDR2 from the germline V gene are SEHNR and FQNEAQ (reference sequence). V dropped 5 bases and J dropped 4 bases, with 15 bases sitting between them. For the CDR3, the DNA is TGTGCCAGCAGCCCCGGGCAGGGGACATACAATGAGCAGTTCTTC. The encoded protein is CASSPGQGTYNEQFF.

J is TRBJ2-5 and V is TRBV13; possibly TRBD1 for D (7 bases). CDR1 and CDR2 (germline): PRHDT, FYEKMQ (reference sequence). V was shortened by 3 bases and J by 3 bases, with 8 bases between the two germline ends. The CDR3 consists of 13 residues. Here the CDR3 reads CASSFRGEETQYF. CDR3 sequence (DNA): TGTGCCAGCAGCTTCAGGGGGGAAGAGACCCAGTACTTC.

The chain is built from TRBV4-3 and TRBJ2-2; 10 bases are a match to TRBD2. Germline assignment: CDR1 LGHNA and CDR2 YSLEER. The length of the CDR3 is 18 residues. Losses at the gene ends were 3 bases for V and 6 bases for J; bases not matched to a gene: 13. The CDR3 loop reads CASSQNLLAGVTAGELFF. The CDR3 DNA follows: TGCGCCAGCAGCCAGAACCTTCTAGCGGGGGTAACTGCCGGGGAGCTGTTTTTT.

The genes are TRBV25-1 and TRBJ2-7; D perhaps matches TRBD1 (6 bases). The CDR3 sequence is 15 residues long. Trimming pared 1 base from V and 4 bases from J, leaving 14 bases between. Germline values: CDR1 MGHDK, CDR2 SYGVNS. The DNA for the CDR3 is TGTGCCAGCAGTGAATCAGGCAGGGGATCATACGAGCAGTACTTC. Translation: CASSESGRGSYEQYF.

The rearrangement uses TRBV4-1 and TRBJ1-1; no firm D call. From germline, CDR1 is MGHRA and CDR2 YSYEKL. V was cut by 0 bases and J by 2 bases, with 7 bases left in between. The CDR3 covers 14 residues. CDR3 sequence reads: CASSQDGLNTEAFF. CDR3 in DNA: TGCGCCAGCAGCCAAGATGGACTAAACACTGAAGCTTTCTTT.

The chain combines TRBV19 with TRBJ1-2; 7 bases are shared with TRBD1. The J segment lost 4 bases and the V segment lost 4 bases, leaving 9 bases of the junction unmatched. CDR1 is LNHDA, CDR2 SQIVND, per germline (reference sequence). The CDR3 length is 15 residues. CDR3 loop: CASSTTPGQAYGYTF. The CDR3 coding sequence is TGTGCCAGTAGTACAACCCCCGGACAGGCCTATGGCTACACCTTC.

The chain uses TRBV6-6 and TRBJ2-3; D gene ambiguous. The CDR3 totals 15 residues. V lost 6 bases and J lost 5, with 18 bases in between. Germline V gene sequence: CDR1 MNHNY, CDR2 SVGAGI (reference sequence). The CDR3 reads CASSRLLEVRDTQYF. In nucleotides, the CDR3 is TGTGCCAGCAGCCGGCTCCTTGAGGTTAGAGATACGCAGTATTTT.

The rearrangement links TRBV29-1 to TRBJ2-7, with 8 nucleotides matching TRBD1. In germline, CDR1 is SQVTM, CDR2 ANQGSEA. J gave up 3 bases and V 5 bases, and 3 bases lay outside the gene matches. The CDR3 totals 12 residues. The CDR3 coding sequence is TGCAGCGTTTTAACAGGGGGCTACGAGCAGTACTTC. Translation gives CSVLTGGYEQYF.

This clone was picked up one time. The CDR3 DNA is TGTGCCAGCAGCCTAACGGGACAGCCTCAAGAGACCCAGTACTTC. As protein: CASSLTGQPQETQYF. The chain carries TRBV4-2 and TRBJ2-5; 7 bases align to TRBD1. V shed 4 bases, J shed 2 bases, and the junction held 7 bases outside the gene matches. The CDR3 contains 15 residues. Per the germline V gene, CDR1 is LGHNA and CDR2 is YNFKEQ.